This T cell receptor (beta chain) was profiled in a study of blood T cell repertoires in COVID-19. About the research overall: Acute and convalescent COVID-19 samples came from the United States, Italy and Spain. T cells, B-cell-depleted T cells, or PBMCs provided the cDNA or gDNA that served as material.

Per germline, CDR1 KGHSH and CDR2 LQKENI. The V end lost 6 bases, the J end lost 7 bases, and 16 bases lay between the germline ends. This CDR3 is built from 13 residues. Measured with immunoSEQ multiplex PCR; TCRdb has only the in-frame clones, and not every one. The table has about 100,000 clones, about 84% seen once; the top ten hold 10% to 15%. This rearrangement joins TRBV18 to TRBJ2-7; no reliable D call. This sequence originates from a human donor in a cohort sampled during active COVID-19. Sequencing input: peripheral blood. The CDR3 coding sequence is TGTGCCAGCTCGCCCAATGAGGAGTGGGAGCAGTACTTC. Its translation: CASSPNEEWEQYF.